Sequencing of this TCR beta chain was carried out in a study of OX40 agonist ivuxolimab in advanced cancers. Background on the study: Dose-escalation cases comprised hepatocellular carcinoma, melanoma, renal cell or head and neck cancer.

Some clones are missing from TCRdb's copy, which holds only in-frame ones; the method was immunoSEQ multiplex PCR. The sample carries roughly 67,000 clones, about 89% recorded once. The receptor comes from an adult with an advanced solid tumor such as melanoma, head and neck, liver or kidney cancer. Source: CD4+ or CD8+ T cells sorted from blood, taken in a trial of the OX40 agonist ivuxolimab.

CDR3 sequence (DNA): TGTGCCAGCAGCTTTGGGGGAAACGGCTACGAGCAGTACTTC. This translates into CASSFGGNGYEQYF. The genes are TRBV5-5 and TRBJ2-7; TRBD1 or TRBD2 may be the D gene (5 bases each). Germline loops: CDR1 SGHKS, CDR2 YYEKEE (reference sequence). The CDR3 covers 14 residues. Trimming took off 2 bases at V and 3 bases at J, with 12 bases between the two ends.